This TCR beta chain was recovered during a study of neurological immune-mediated disorders. Whole-study context: Relapsing-remitting patients made up about 90% of the roughly 34 multiple sclerosis patients, and secondary progressive patients made up 3.

Germline V gene lookup returns CDR1 SGHRS and CDR2 YFSETQ. The V end lost 0 bases, the J end lost 0 bases, and 6 bases lay between the germline ends. The CDR3 is 14 amino acids. Time point meaning: longitudinal time-point 3. MiXCR was run by TCRdb on the 5' RACE reads, yielding one entry per CDR3 protein. The sample lists fewer than 85,000 distinct CDR3 sequences, under 4.5% occurring once. This clonotype was found many times. The chain recombines TRBV5-1 with TRBJ1-2; D uncertain. The receptor was derived from a woman aged 60-75 years with multiple sclerosis. The sequencing sample was made of PBMCs. The CDR3 DNA sequence: TGCGCCAGCAGCTTGGCCGGATCTAACTATGGCTACACCTTC. This sequence encodes CASSLAGSNYGYTF.